These T cell receptor beta chains were read from a single sample in a study of blood T cell repertoires in COVID-19. Some clones are missing from TCRdb's copy, which holds only in-frame ones; the method was immunoSEQ multiplex PCR. Counted here are about 160,000 clones, roughly nine tenths occurring once; the ten biggest clones make up about 4.6%. Sequencing was carried out using peripheral blood. The source of these receptors is a woman aged 55-69 years with active or convalescent COVID-19. The CDR3 runs from the conserved cysteine through the conserved F or W. D genes are given only for firm matches. Only some rows state a clone size, as once, few, many or a class for expanded clones.

clone size	D gene	V gene	J gene	CDR3 protein	CDR3 DNA
-	TRBD2	TRBV4-3	TRBJ2-2	CASSQGTSGNTGELFF	TGCGCCAGCAGCCAAGGAACTAGCGGGAACACCGGGGAGCTGTTTTTT
-	TRBD2	TRBV19	TRBJ2-7	CASSPNPRGAAYEQYF	TGTGCCAGTAGCCCAAACCCGCGGGGGGCCGCCTACGAGCAGTACTTC
-	-	TRBV6-4	TRBJ1-1	CASSAQGHTEAFF	TGTGCCAGCAGTGCCCAGGGGCACACTGAAGCTTTCTTT
-	-	TRBV6-5	TRBJ1-6	CASRSGDSTNSPLHF	TGTGCCAGCAGAAGTGGAGACAGTACCAATTCACCCCTCCACTTT
-	TRBD2	TRBV20-1	TRBJ2-2	CSASPTSGGATGELFF	TGCAGTGCTAGTCCGACTAGCGGGGGGGCCACCGGGGAGCTGTTTTTT
-	TRBD1	TRBV30	TRBJ1-4	CAGNRGTNEKLFF	TGTGCCGGGAACAGGGGCACTAATGAAAAACTGTTTTTT
-	TRBD1	TRBV12-5	TRBJ2-2	CASGLVTGLNTGELFF	TGTGCTAGTGGTTTGGTGACAGGGCTGAACACCGGGGAGCTGTTTTTT
-	-	TRBV14	TRBJ1-1	CASSPGLSRLAFF	TGTGCCAGCAGCCCCGGACTTAGCCGGCTAGCTTTCTTT
-	-	TRBV5-6	TRBJ2-1	CASSLPVIDEQFF	TGTGCCAGCAGCTTACCAGTTATCGATGAGCAGTTCTTC
few	TRBD1	TRBV18	TRBJ1-5	CASSQDRGQPQHF	TGTGCCAGCTCACAGGACAGGGGCCAGCCCCAGCATTTT
-	TRBD1	TRBV6-5	TRBJ1-2	CASSYRTGQDGYTF	TGTGCCAGCAGTTACAGGACAGGGCAGGATGGCTACACCTTC
-	TRBD1	TRBV6-4	TRBJ2-5	CASSGRRGRETQYF	TGTGCCAGCAGTGGTCGCAGGGGGCGAGAGACCCAGTACTTC
-	TRBD2	TRBV9	TRBJ2-2	CASQLAGGTGELFF	TGTGCCAGCCAACTAGCGGGGGGTACCGGGGAGCTGTTTTTT
-	TRBD2	TRBV7-6	TRBJ2-1	CASSTSGGAGEQFF	TGTGCCAGCAGCACTAGCGGGGGGGCGGGGGAGCAGTTCTTC
-	TRBD1	TRBV5-5	TRBJ2-1	CASSPDRVFGNEQFF	TGTGCCAGCAGCCCGGACAGGGTCTTCGGCAATGAGCAGTTCTTC
few	-	TRBV9	TRBJ1-2	CASSVDRSYGYTF	TGTGCCAGCAGCGTGGACAGATCATATGGCTACACCTTC
-	TRBD1	TRBV10-3	TRBJ1-1	CAISENPQGEAFF	TGTGCCATCAGTGAGAATCCCCAGGGGGAGGCTTTCTTT
-	-	TRBV6-1	TRBJ1-6	CASSDRQTQNNSPLHF	TGTGCCAGCAGTGATAGACAGACCCAGAATAATTCACCCCTCCACTTT
-	-	TRBV7-9	TRBJ1-2	CASSLGGLNYGYTF	TGTGCCAGCAGCTTAGGGGGCCTTAACTATGGCTACACCTTC
-	TRBD2	TRBV19	TRBJ2-3	CASKQLGGSEDTQYF	TGTGCCAGTAAACAACTGGGAGGGTCCGAAGATACGCAGTATTTT
-	-	TRBV19	TRBJ1-2	CASSPSRGITNYGYTF	TGTGCCAGTAGTCCGAGTCGAGGCATCACTAACTATGGCTACACCTTC
-	-	TRBV7-8	TRBJ2-7	CASSFNYEQYF	TGTGCCAGCAGCTTCAACTACGAGCAGTACTTC
-	-	TRBV6-5	TRBJ1-1	CASSVLGGQNTEAFF	TGTGCCAGCAGCGTCTTGGGGGGGCAGAACACTGAAGCTTTCTTT
-	TRBD1	TRBV5-1	TRBJ1-2	CASSDGQGTYGYTF	TGCGCCAGCAGCGATGGACAGGGGACTTATGGCTACACCTTC
-	-	TRBV3-1/TRBV3-2	TRBJ2-7	CASSRTDYYHEQYF	TGTGCCAGCAGCCGCACGGACTATTACCACGAGCAGTACTTC
-	TRBD1	TRBV3-1/TRBV3-2	TRBJ1-2	CASSQGWDSLGYGYTF	TGTGCCAGCAGCCAAGGCTGGGACAGTCTGGGATATGGCTACACCTTC
-	-	TRBV12-3/TRBV12-4	TRBJ1-1	CASSVQGRTEAFF	TGTGCCAGCAGTGTGCAGGGGCGGACTGAAGCTTTCTTT
-	TRBD1	TRBV7-3	TRBJ1-5	CASSPSGGQPQHF	TGTGCCAGCAGCCCCTCAGGGGGTCAGCCCCAGCATTTT
-	TRBD1	TRBV10-3	TRBJ2-1	CAISEAGGNEQFF	TGTGCCATCAGTGAGGCAGGGGGCAATGAGCAGTTCTTC
-	-	TRBV2	TRBJ2-7	CASRGLGAGEQYF	TGTGCCAGCAGGGGTTTGGGGGCAGGCGAGCAGTACTTC
-	TRBD1	TRBV10-3	TRBJ2-5	CAISESKGQGARQETQYF	TGTGCCATCAGTGAGTCGAAGGGACAGGGGGCGCGTCAAGAGACCCAGTACTTC
-	TRBD1	TRBV10-1	TRBJ1-1	CARLRGPWGTEAFF	TGCGCCAGGTTGAGGGGGCCATGGGGCACTGAAGCTTTCTTT
-	TRBD2	TRBV19	TRBJ2-3	CASRHSGGGLDTQYF	TGTGCCAGTAGACATAGCGGGGGAGGACTGGATACGCAGTATTTT
-	-	TRBV7-2	TRBJ2-2	CASTPLTGSTGELFF	TGTGCCAGCACCCCGCTCACAGGATCTACCGGGGAGCTGTTTTTT
many	-	TRBV6-1	TRBJ1-3	CASSEWAQITSGNTIYF	TGTGCCAGCAGTGAATGGGCCCAGATTACCTCTGGAAACACCATATATTTT
-	-	TRBV19	TRBJ1-3	CASSISGNTIYF	TGTGCCAGTAGCATCTCTGGAAACACCATATATTTT
-	-	TRBV19	TRBJ2-5	CASSPMTGQETQYF	TGTGCCAGTAGCCCTATGACTGGGCAAGAGACCCAGTACTTC
-	-	TRBV4-3	TRBJ1-3	CASSQDPDTGNTIYF	TGCGCCAGCAGCCAAGATCCGGACACTGGAAACACCATATATTTT
once	TRBD1	TRBV5-4	TRBJ2-7	CASSLGQGPYEQYF	TGTGCCAGCAGCCTGGGACAGGGACCCTACGAGCAGTACTTC
-	-	TRBV9	TRBJ2-2	CASSGLSPRSNTGELFF	TGTGCCAGCAGCGGACTCTCCCCTCGATCGAACACCGGGGAGCTGTTTTTT